The 18 T cell receptor beta chains below come from one sample, sequenced in a study of cytomegalovirus exposure and HLA in healthy donors. Use of 60 Vbeta and 13 Jbeta primers characterized the PCR. Sequencing was performed with immunoSEQ multiplex PCR; in TCRdb, only in-frame clones are kept and a portion is missing. The sample has under 150,000 clones, approximately 75% seen once. Sequencing input: PBMCs. All receptors derive from a male donor in good health and CMV-seronegative.

The chain has TRBV12-2 and TRBJ2-2; the table calls TRBD1, which could not be checked here. TRBV12-2 is a pseudogene. This CDR3 comprises 18 residues. The CDR3 loop reads CASRLGVCPGGTTGELFF. The DNA for the CDR3 is TGTGCAAGTCGCTTAGGTGTGTGCCCAGGGGGCACCACCGGGGAGCTGTTTTTT.

J is TRBJ1-5 and V is TRBV19, with D tentatively TRBD1 (6 bases). Germline lookup yields CDR1 LNHDA and CDR2 SQIVND (reference sequence). Trimming shortened V by 5 bases and J by 9 bases, and 8 bases separated the two germline ends. This CDR3 spans 11 amino acids. This CDR3 reads CASSSRGPQHF. The CDR3 DNA reads as TGTGCCAGTAGTTCCAGGGGGCCCCAGCATTTT.

The chain joins TRBV10-3 to TRBJ2-7; 8 bases align to TRBD1. The CDR3 has 14 amino acids. V shed 0 bases and J 3 bases; nucleotides not matched to a gene: 1. Germline loops: CDR1 ENHRY, CDR2 SYGVKD. CDR3 nucleotides: TGTGCCATCAGTGAGTCAGGACAGGGCTACGAGCAGTACTTC. Amino acid sequence: CAISESGQGYEQYF.

This chain uses TRBV6-4 with TRBJ2-5, with 8 nucleotides matching TRBD1. CDR1 is MRHNA, CDR2 SNTAGT, per germline. V shed 5 bases, J shed 4 bases, and the junction held 3 bases outside the gene matches. This CDR3 region has 13 residues. CDR3 sequence: CASSLTGGETQYF. The CDR3, as DNA: TGTGCCAGCAGTTTAACAGGGGGAGAGACCCAGTACTTC.

This sequence joins TRBV6-5 and TRBJ2-1, with TRBD2 matching 9 bases. With 2 bases clipped from V and 2 bases from J, the junction kept 4 bases outside the gene matches. The germline V gene has CDR1 MNHEY and CDR2 SVGAGI. There are 16 residues in the CDR3. CDR3 residues: CASSYDSGGPYNEQFF. In nucleotides, the CDR3 is TGTGCCAGCAGTTACGATAGCGGGGGCCCCTACAATGAGCAGTTCTTC.

The CDR3 region is CASSEVRAGYQETQYF. CDR3 in DNA: TGTGCCAGCAGTGAAGTTCGAGCGGGGTACCAAGAGACCCAGTACTTC. This sequence joins TRBV6-1 and TRBJ2-5, with 7 bases fitting TRBD2. Germline lookup yields CDR1 MNHNS and CDR2 SASEGT. With 1 base clipped from V and 0 bases from J, the junction kept 5 bases outside the gene matches. The CDR3 runs 16 residues.

This chain connects TRBV9 to TRBJ2-3, with 7 bases that match TRBD1. V lost 4 bases and J lost 7; bases outside the gene matches: 12. This CDR3 is built from 15 residues. Per germline, CDR1 SGDLS and CDR2 YYNGEE. CDR3 nucleotides: TGTGCCAGCAGCCCTTTGGACAGGTTTGCGTATACGCAGTATTTT. Translating it yields CASSPLDRFAYTQYF.

The chain combines TRBV2 with TRBJ1-2, with TRBD1 as a possible D gene (5 bases). CDR1 and CDR2 from the germline V gene are SNHLY and FYNNEI. The V and J ends lost 2 bases and 5 bases respectively, with 12 bases between them. This CDR3 is 14 amino acids long. The CDR3 nucleotides read TGTGCCAGCAGTGAACGGGGGAATGGGTATGGCTACACCTTC. Its translation: CASSERGNGYGYTF. The whole variable domain, filled in from reference TRBV2 and TRBJ1-2, reads EPEVTQTPSHQVTQMGQEVILRCVPISNHLYFYWYRQILGQKVEFLVSFYNNEISEKSEIFDDQFSVERPDGSNFTLKIRSTKLEDSAMYFCASSERGNGYGYTFGSGTRLTVV.

The genes are TRBV7-9 and TRBJ2-3; TRBD2 agrees at 7 bases. V shed 3 bases, J shed 0 bases, and the junction held 12 bases outside the gene matches. Per germline, CDR1 SEHNR and CDR2 FQNEAQ (reference sequence). CDR3 size: 18 residues. This chain's CDR3 is CASSFGGAGVSSTDTQYF. In DNA form, the CDR3 reads TGTGCCAGCAGCTTCGGAGGGGCGGGGGTTTCTAGCACAGATACGCAGTATTTT.

The rearrangement links TRBV19 to TRBJ2-7; 7 bases map to TRBD2. Trimming took 3 bases from V and 1 from J; bases not matched to a gene: 6. Germline CDR1 reads LNHDA; CDR2 reads SQIVND (reference sequence). CDR3 length: 15 residues. The CDR3 reads CASSMPPGGSYEQYF. CDR3 sequence (DNA): TGTGCCAGTAGTATGCCCCCCGGGGGGTCCTACGAGCAGTACTTC.

The rearrangement joins TRBV5-1 to TRBJ2-5; D is undetermined. Germline V gene data show CDR1 as SGHRS and CDR2 as YFSETQ. This CDR3 comprises 14 residues. The V end lost 2 bases, the J end lost 4 bases, and 12 bases lay between the germline ends. In DNA form, the CDR3 reads TGCGCCAGCAGCTTAGGCAGGTCTGGAGAGACCCAGTACTTC. Its protein product is CASSLGRSGETQYF.

The J gene is TRBJ1-1, the V gene TRBV11-2, with D perhaps matching TRBD1 (6 bases). There are 15 residues in the CDR3. Germline CDR1 reads SGHAT; CDR2 reads FQNNGV. V lost 1 base and J lost 0, with 9 bases in between. The CDR3 reads CASSLVSGVNTEAFF. The CDR3, as DNA: TGTGCCAGCAGCTTAGTGTCAGGGGTGAACACTGAAGCTTTCTTT.

This clone has just one count. The chain couples TRBV5-4 to TRBJ2-2, with 9 positions matching TRBD2. Germline CDR1 reads SGHNT; CDR2 reads YYREEE (reference sequence). This CDR3 has 15 amino acids. Trimming removed 0 bases from V and 5 bases from J; junction bases left unmatched: 2. CDR3 sequence reads: CASSLGLAGTGELFF. DNA for the CDR3: TGTGCCAGCAGCTTGGGGCTAGCGGGGACCGGGGAGCTGTTTTTT.

This rearrangement joins TRBV5-1 to TRBJ2-1; D is undetermined. The CDR3 totals 16 residues. Germline values: CDR1 SGHRS, CDR2 YFSETQ. The V end lost 4 bases, the J end lost 0 bases, and 14 bases lay between the germline ends. CDR3 protein: CASSTQAYSSYNEQFF. In DNA, the CDR3 is TGCGCCAGCAGCACCCAGGCGTATAGCTCCTACAATGAGCAGTTCTTC. The variable domain in full, completed from reference TRBV5-1 and TRBJ2-1, reads KAGVTQTPRYLIKTRGQQVTLSCSPISGHRSVSWYQQTPGQGLQFLFEYFSETQRNKGNFPGRFSGRQFSNSRSEMNVSTLELGDSALYLCASSTQAYSSYNEQFFGPGTRLTVL.

V is TRBV11-2 and J is TRBJ1-1; 10 nucleotides line up with TRBD1. With 5 bases clipped from V and 1 base from J, the junction kept 4 bases outside the gene matches. CDR3 length: 15 amino acids. Per the germline V gene, CDR1 is SGHAT and CDR2 is FQNNGV. CDR3 region: CASSLRTGGNTEAFF. CDR3 nucleotides: TGTGCCAGCAGCCTCAGGACAGGGGGGAACACTGAAGCTTTCTTT.

The chain recombines TRBV9 with TRBJ2-5; 9 bases map to TRBD2. This CDR3 contains 16 residues. Germline V gives CDR1 SGDLS, CDR2 YYNGEE. With 0 bases clipped from V and 1 base from J, the junction kept 4 bases outside the gene matches. CDR3 in DNA: TGTGCCAGCAGCGTAGCTCCTAGCGGGACCCAAGAGACCCAGTACTTC. This sequence encodes CASSVAPSGTQETQYF. The variable domain in full, completed from reference TRBV9 and TRBJ2-5, reads DSGVTQTPKHLITATGQRVTLRCSPRSGDLSVYWYQQSLDQGLQFLIQYYNGEERAKGNILERFSAQQFPDLHSELNLSSLELGDSALYFCASSVAPSGTQETQYFGPGTRLLVL.

The chain recombines TRBV4-2 with TRBJ1-5; D unresolved. The CDR3 consists of 17 residues. Germline V CDR1 and CDR2: LGHNA, YNFKEQ. The V and J ends lost 0 bases and 4 bases respectively, with 16 bases between them. The CDR3 region is CASSQDLFGSLNQPQHF. The CDR3 coding sequence is TGTGCCAGCAGCCAAGATCTTTTCGGGTCGCTGAATCAGCCCCAGCATTTT.

The genes are TRBV6-5 and TRBJ2-4, with 9 bases aligning to TRBD2. This CDR3 region has 13 residues. Germline V gene sequence: CDR1 MNHEY, CDR2 SVGAGI. Germline trimming cut 6 bases from V and 6 bases from J; bases unmatched to any gene: 3. The CDR3 is CASRRGGGNIQYF. The DNA of the CDR3 is TGTGCCAGCAGGCGGGGGGGCGGAAACATTCAGTACTTC.